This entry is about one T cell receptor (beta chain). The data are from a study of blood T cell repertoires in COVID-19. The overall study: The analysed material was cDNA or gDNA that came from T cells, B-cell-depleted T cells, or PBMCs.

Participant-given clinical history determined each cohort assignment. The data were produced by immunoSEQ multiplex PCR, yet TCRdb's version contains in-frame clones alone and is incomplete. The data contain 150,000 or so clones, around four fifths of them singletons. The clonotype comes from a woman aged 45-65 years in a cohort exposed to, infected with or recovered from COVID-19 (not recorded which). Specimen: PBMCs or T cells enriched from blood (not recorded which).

The CDR3 nucleotides read TGCGCCGGGAGCGGCCTAGCGGCCCCCTACAATGAGCAGTTCTTC. This codes for CAGSGLAAPYNEQFF. The J gene is TRBJ2-1, the V gene TRBV10-2, with TRBD2 identical over 7 bases. The CDR3 contains 15 residues. From germline, CDR1 is WSHSY and CDR2 SAAADI. V was clipped by 11 bases and J by 2 bases; unmatched bases: 12.